This T cell receptor beta chain was captured by sequencing in a study of technical replicates of blood from a few donors. Sequencing used immunoSEQ multiplex PCR; TCRdb keeps in-frame clones, though not all of them. The table shows under 85,000 clones, with under 98% occurring only once. V gave up 5 bases and J gave up 2 bases, with 12 bases separating them. Per the germline V gene, CDR1 is GTSNPN and CDR2 is SVGIG (reference sequence). This CDR3 contains 13 residues. V and J are TRBV30 and TRBJ1-1; D unresolved. This TCR was sampled from a human donor in good health. Sequencing was performed on T cells isolated from PBMCs. CDR3 sequence (DNA): TGTGCCTGGGCCGGGGAGAAAAACACTGAAGCTTTCTTT. As protein: CAWAGEKNTEAFF. Using reference TRBV30 and TRBJ1-1 for the parts outside the CDR3, the full variable domain is SQTIHQWPATLVQPVGSPLSLECTVEGTSNPNLYWYRQAAGRGLQLLFYSVGIGQISSEVPQNLSASRPQDRQFILSSKKLLLSDSGFYLCAWAGEKNTEAFFGQGTRLTVV.